This is a list of T cell receptor beta chains from one sample in a study of blood T cells in healthy people across ages. TCRdb recomputed calls from the 5' RACE reads with MiXCR, one row per CDR3 protein. The sample carries roughly 730,000 distinct CDR3 sequences, roughly 50% recorded once. What was sequenced was blood. The receptors stem from a man aged 35 to 55 in good health. Each CDR3 is given with its conserved first and last residue. The D gene is left open where the match is weak. Clone size is not always given. Where it is, it says once, few, many or a class for expanded clones.

>few|TRBJ1-1|14|NA|TRBV27
CASSWGIRGTEAFF
TGTGCCAGCAGTTGGGGTATTCGGGGCACTGAAGCTTTCTTT
>NA|TRBJ2-7|15|TRBD1|TRBV7-9
CASSLEDRDQYEQYF
TGTGCCAGCAGCTTAGAAGACAGGGACCAGTACGAGCAGTACTTC
>few|TRBJ1-3|16|NA|TRBV20-1
CSAMDTREESGNTIYF
TGCAGTGCTATGGACACCCGGGAGGAGTCTGGAAACACCATATATTTT
>NA|TRBJ2-3|15|TRBD2|TRBV19
CASRQGLATTDTQYF
TGTGCCAGTAGACAGGGACTAGCGACCACAGATACGCAGTATTTT
>NA|TRBJ2-7|15|NA|TRBV2
CASRPRTGSYNEQYF
TGTGCCAGCAGGCCACGAACCGGCTCCTACAATGAGCAGTACTTC
>NA|TRBJ1-2|12|NA|TRBV25-1
CASRHETYGYTF
TGTGCCAGCCGACATGAGACCTATGGCTACACCTTC
>NA|TRBJ2-3|13|TRBD1|TRBV29-1
CSTGQGSFDTQYF
TGCAGCACCGGACAGGGAAGCTTCGATACGCAGTATTTT
>NA|TRBJ2-5|16|NA|TRBV7-2
CANSSQLGQLQETQYF
TGTGCCAACAGCTCTCAATTGGGACAACTCCAAGAGACCCAGTACTTC
>NA|TRBJ2-2|17|NA|TRBV3-1
CASSQGGGYRGGGELFF
TGTGCCAGCAGCCAAGGCGGAGGGTACCGAGGGGGCGGGGAGCTGTTTTTT
>few|TRBJ1-2|11|NA|TRBV29-1
CTVETGYGYTF
TGCACGGTTGAGACAGGCTATGGCTACACCTTC
>NA|TRBJ1-2|14|TRBD1|TRBV20-1
CSARVLGQRYGYTF
TGCAGTGCTAGAGTACTGGGACAGCGCTATGGCTACACCTTC
>NA|TRBJ2-7|13|NA|TRBV12-3/TRBV12-4
CASSRHGSYEQYF
TGTGCCAGCAGTCGTCATGGGTCCTACGAGCAGTACTTC
>NA|TRBJ1-4|16|TRBD1|TRBV7-9
CASSSSDRATNEKLFF
TGTGCCAGCAGCTCCTCGGACAGGGCAACTAATGAAAAACTGTTTTTT
>NA|TRBJ2-5|16|TRBD2|TRBV5-4
CASSPRTSGARETQYF
TGTGCCAGCAGCCCCAGGACTAGCGGGGCTCGAGAGACCCAGTACTTC
>NA|TRBJ1-4|14|NA|TRBV7-9
CASSSSPGGEKLFF
TGTGCCAGCAGCTCCTCACCGGGCGGCGAAAAACTGTTTTTT